The 5 T cell receptor beta chains below were found in one sample sequenced in a study of OX40 agonist ivuxolimab in advanced cancers. The table came from immunoSEQ multiplex PCR; TCRdb's copy has only in-frame clones and leaves some out. This table holds 90,000 to 100,000 clones, roughly 80% found once. Sequencing used CD4+ or CD8+ T cells sorted from blood, obtained in a trial of the OX40 agonist ivuxolimab. The receptors were gathered from an adult with an advanced solid tumor such as melanoma, head and neck, liver or kidney cancer.

This clone occurred a few times. This chain links TRBV6-6 with TRBJ1-1; no reliable D call. Per germline, CDR1 MNHNY and CDR2 SVGAGI (reference sequence). The CDR3 has 14 residues. V lost 5 bases to trimming and J lost 3 bases, with 13 bases between them. This chain's CDR3 is CASSIRTRDTEAFF. DNA for the CDR3: TGTGCCAGCAGTATCCGGACCCGGGACACTGAAGCTTTCTTT.

This chain connects TRBV4-1 to TRBJ1-1; no definite D call. Trimming took off 4 bases at V and 0 bases at J, with 18 bases between the two ends. CDR3 size: 17 residues. Germline loops: CDR1 MGHRA, CDR2 YSYEKL. The DNA for the CDR3 is TGCGCCAGCAGCCGCATCCGGGCCTCGGGTTTGAACACTGAAGCTTTCTTT. This translates into CASSRIRASGLNTEAFF.

The V call is TRBV5-6, the J call TRBJ1-2, with 11 bases identical to TRBD1. The CDR3 has 15 residues. CDR1 and CDR2 from the germline V gene are SGHDT and YYEEEE. V shed 4 bases and J 8 bases; nucleotides not matched to a gene: 10. The CDR3 loop is CASSPLGTGGDGYTF. The DNA of the CDR3 is TGTGCCAGCAGCCCGCTAGGGACAGGGGGTGACGGCTACACCTTC. Supplemented by reference TRBV5-6 and TRBJ1-2, the full variable domain reads DAGVTQSPTHLIKTRGQQVTLRCSPKSGHDTVSWYQQALGQGPQFIFQYYEEEERQRGNFPDRFSGHQFPNYSSELNVNALLLGDSALYLCASSPLGTGGDGYTFGSGTRLTVV.

As to this clone: This may be a read error, as it is one base from a much larger clone. The chain uses TRBV2 and TRBJ1-2; perhaps TRBD1 as D (5 bases). The CDR3 totals 12 residues. Trimming removed 6 bases from V and 5 bases from J, with 10 bases in between. From germline, CDR1 is SNHLY and CDR2 FYNNEI. CDR3 sequence reads: CASRRDLYGYTF. In nucleotides, the CDR3 is TGTGCCAGCAGACGGGACCTATATGGCTACACCTTC.

The count of this clone is one. V gene TRBV2 combines with J gene TRBJ2-1; 12 nucleotides match TRBD2. The germline V gene encodes CDR1 SNHLY and CDR2 FYNNEI. This CDR3 contains 19 residues. V lost 6 bases and J lost 4; bases outside the gene matches: 16. CDR3 in amino acids: CASRRLAGAGRGGYNEQFF. For the CDR3, the DNA is TGTGCCAGCAGGAGACTAGCGGGAGCCGGGAGAGGTGGGTACAATGAGCAGTTCTTC.